This T cell receptor beta chain derives from a study of OX40 agonist ivuxolimab in advanced cancers. Background on the study: The patients received ivuxolimab by intravenous route every 2 weeks at 0.01 to 10 mg/kg. Partial responses were seen in three patients, one with hepatocellular carcinoma and two with cutaneous melanoma.

Remarks on this clone: What it binds is not known.

Germline V lookup: CDR1 SGHRS, CDR2 YFSETQ. The CDR3 is made up of 16 amino acids. V lost 1 base, J lost 7 bases, and 7 bases stayed unmatched. Profiling relied on immunoSEQ multiplex PCR, and the TCRdb table lists in-frame clones only, not all of them. The sample has 40,000 to 55,000 clones; 75% to 85% are singletons. Study-wide points: A proportion of nonresponders additionally exhibited low normalized T-cell clonal expansion. In the 0.1 to 3.0 mg/kg range, CD4+ and CD8+ blood T cells had expanded clonally by week 6.

This TCR was sampled from an adult with an advanced solid tumor such as melanoma, head and neck, liver or kidney cancer. Sequencing was performed on CD4+ or CD8+ T cells sorted from blood, taken in a trial of the OX40 agonist ivuxolimab. This chain links TRBV5-1 with TRBJ2-1; TRBD1 matches 11 bases. The CDR3 here is CASSLNGQGAGNEQFF. The CDR3 nucleotides are TGCGCCAGCAGCTTGAACGGACAGGGGGCGGGTAATGAGCAGTTCTTC.